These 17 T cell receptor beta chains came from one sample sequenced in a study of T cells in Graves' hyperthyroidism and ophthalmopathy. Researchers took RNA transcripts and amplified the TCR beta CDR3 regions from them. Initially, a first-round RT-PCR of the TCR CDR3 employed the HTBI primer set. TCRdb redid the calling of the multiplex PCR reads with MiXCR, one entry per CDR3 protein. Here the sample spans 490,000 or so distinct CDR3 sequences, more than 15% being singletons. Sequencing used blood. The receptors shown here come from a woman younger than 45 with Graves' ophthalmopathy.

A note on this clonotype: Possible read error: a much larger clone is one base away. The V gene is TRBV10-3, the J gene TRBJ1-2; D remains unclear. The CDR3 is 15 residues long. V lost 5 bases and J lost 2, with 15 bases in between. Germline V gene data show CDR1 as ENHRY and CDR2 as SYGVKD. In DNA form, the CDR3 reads TGTGCCATCAGTCCCAACTCGTTCGCGAACTATGGCTACACCTTC. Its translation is CAISPNSFANYGYTF.

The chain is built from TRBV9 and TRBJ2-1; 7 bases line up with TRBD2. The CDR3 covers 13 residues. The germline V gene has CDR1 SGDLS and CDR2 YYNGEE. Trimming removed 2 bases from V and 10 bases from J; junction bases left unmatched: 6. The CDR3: CASSVVGRPEQFF. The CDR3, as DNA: TGTGCCAGCAGCGTCGTCGGGAGGCCGGAGCAGTTCTTC.

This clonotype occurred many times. CDR3 bases: TGTGCCAGCAGCCAGGAAGTTAGTACGTATGAGCAGTTCTTC. Encoded protein: CASSQEVSTYEQFF. The chain combines TRBV7-2 with TRBJ2-1; D ambiguous. Trimming cost V 5 bases and J 8 bases, with 16 bases left between them. This CDR3 spans 14 amino acids. Germline CDR1 is SGHTA and CDR2 is FQGNSA.

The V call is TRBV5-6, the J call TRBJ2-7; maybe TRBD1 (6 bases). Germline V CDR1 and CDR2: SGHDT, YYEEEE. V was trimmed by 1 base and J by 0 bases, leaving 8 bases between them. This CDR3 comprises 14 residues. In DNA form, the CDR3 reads TGTGCCAGCAGCTTGACACAGGGCTCCTACGAGCAGTACTTC. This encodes CASSLTQGSYEQYF.

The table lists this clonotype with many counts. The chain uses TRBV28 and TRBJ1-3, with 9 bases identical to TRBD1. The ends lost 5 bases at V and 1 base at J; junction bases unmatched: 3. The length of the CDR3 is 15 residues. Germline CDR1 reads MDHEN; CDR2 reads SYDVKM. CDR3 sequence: CASSPDRGSGNTIYF. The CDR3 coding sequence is TGTGCCAGCAGTCCCGACAGGGGGTCTGGAAACACCATATATTTT.

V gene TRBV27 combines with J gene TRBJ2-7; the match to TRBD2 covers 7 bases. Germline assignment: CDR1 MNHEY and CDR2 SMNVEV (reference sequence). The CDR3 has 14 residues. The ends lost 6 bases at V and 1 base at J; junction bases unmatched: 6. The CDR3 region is CASRVAGFSYEQYF. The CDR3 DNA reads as TGTGCCAGCAGAGTAGCGGGCTTTTCCTACGAGCAGTACTTC.

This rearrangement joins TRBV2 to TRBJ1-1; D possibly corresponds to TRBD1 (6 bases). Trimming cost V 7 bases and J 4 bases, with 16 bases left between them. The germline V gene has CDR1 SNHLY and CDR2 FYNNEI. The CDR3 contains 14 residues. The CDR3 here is CASNIQGTFTEAFF. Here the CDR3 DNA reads TGTGCCAGCAATATACAGGGTACTTTCACTGAAGCTTTCTTT.

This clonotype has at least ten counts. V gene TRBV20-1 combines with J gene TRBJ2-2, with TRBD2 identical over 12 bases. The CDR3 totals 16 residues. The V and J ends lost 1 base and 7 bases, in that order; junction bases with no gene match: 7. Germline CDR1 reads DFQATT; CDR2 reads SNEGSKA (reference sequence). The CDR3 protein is CSARVLAGGPNGELFF. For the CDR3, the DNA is TGCAGTGCTAGAGTTCTAGCGGGAGGGCCCAACGGGGAGCTGTTTTTT.

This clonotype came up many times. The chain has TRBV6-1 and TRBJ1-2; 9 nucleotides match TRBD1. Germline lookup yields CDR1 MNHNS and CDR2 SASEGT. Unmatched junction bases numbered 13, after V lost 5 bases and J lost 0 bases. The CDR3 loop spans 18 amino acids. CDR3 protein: CASSRTHPGTGSNYGYTF. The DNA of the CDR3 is TGTGCCAGCAGTCGGACACACCCCGGGACAGGGTCTAACTATGGCTACACCTTC.

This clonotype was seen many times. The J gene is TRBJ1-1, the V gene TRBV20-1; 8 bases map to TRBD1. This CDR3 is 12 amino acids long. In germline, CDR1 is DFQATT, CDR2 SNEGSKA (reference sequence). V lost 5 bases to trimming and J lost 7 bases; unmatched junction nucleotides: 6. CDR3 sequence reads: CSAADRAGEAFF. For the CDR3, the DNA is TGCAGTGCTGCGGACAGGGCCGGTGAAGCTTTCTTT.

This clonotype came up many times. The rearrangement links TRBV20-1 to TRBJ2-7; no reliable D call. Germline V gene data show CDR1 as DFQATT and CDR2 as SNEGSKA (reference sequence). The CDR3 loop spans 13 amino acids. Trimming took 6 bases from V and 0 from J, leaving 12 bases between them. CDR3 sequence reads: CSADAPSSYEQYF. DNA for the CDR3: TGCAGTGCAGACGCTCCGAGCTCCTACGAGCAGTACTTC.

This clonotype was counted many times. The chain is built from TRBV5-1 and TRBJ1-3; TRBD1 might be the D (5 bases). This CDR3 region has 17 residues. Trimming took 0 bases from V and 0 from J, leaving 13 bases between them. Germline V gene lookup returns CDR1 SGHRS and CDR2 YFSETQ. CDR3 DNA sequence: TGCGCCAGCAGCTTGGGGGCAGGGTCCAACTCTGGAAACACCATATATTTT. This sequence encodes CASSLGAGSNSGNTIYF.

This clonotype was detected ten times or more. CDR3 DNA: TGCGCCAGCAGCACACAGGGCGTGGGCACAGATACGCAGTATTTT. Encoded protein: CASSTQGVGTDTQYF. V gene TRBV5-1 combines with J gene TRBJ2-3; maybe TRBD1 (6 bases). The CDR3 has 15 amino acids. Germline lookup yields CDR1 SGHRS and CDR2 YFSETQ. V was cut by 4 bases and J by 1 base, with 13 bases left in between. The variable domain in full, with the rest retrieved from reference TRBV5-1 and TRBJ2-3, is KAGVTQTPRYLIKTRGQQVTLSCSPISGHRSVSWYQQTPGQGLQFLFEYFSETQRNKGNFPGRFSGRQFSNSRSEMNVSTLELGDSALYLCASSTQGVGTDTQYFGPGTRLTVL.

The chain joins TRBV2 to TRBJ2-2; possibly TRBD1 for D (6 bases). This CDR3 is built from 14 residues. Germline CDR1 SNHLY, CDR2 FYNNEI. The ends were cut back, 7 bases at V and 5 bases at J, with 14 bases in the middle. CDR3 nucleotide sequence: TGTGCCAGCAACAGGGTCGGGAAAACCGGGGAGCTGTTTTTT. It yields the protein CASNRVGKTGELFF.

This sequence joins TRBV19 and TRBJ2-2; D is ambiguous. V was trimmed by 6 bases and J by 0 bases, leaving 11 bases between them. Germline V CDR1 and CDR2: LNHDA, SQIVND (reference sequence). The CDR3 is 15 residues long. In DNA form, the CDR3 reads TGTGCCAGTAGGTTAGGCCGGACGAACACCGGGGAGCTGTTTTTT. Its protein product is CASRLGRTNTGELFF.

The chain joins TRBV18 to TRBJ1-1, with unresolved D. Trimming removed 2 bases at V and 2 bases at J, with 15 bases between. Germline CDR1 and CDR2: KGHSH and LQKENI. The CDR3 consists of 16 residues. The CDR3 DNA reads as TGTGCCAGCTCACCAATTCCCCCAGGAGACAACACTGAAGCTTTCTTT. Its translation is CASSPIPPGDNTEAFF.

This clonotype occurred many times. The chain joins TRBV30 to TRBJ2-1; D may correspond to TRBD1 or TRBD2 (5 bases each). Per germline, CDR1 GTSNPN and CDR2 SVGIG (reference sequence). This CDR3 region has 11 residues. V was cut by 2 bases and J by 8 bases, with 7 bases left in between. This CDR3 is CAWSLGDEQFF. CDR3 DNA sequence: TGTGCCTGGAGTTTGGGGGATGAGCAGTTCTTC.